This T cell receptor (beta chain) was retrieved from a study of blood T cell repertoires in COVID-19. Study details: Acute-phase and convalescent COVID-19 samples originated in the United States, Italy and Spain. T cells, B-cell-depleted T cells, or PBMCs supplied cDNA or gDNA.

In the study's own analysis: Cell counts per sample came from amplifying reference gene primers. TCRdb's table, derived via immunoSEQ multiplex PCR, lists solely in-frame clones and lacks some. The D gene and trimming were derived from the DNA, and the V and J assignments and clone size from that table. This table has 99,000 or so clones, approximately 83% appearing once. Germline-derived CDR1 and CDR2 are MDHEN and SYDVKM. The V and J ends lost 5 bases and 6 bases, in that order; junction bases with no gene match: 8. The CDR3 covers 16 residues. The V call is TRBV28, the J call TRBJ1-5; 12 bases are shared with TRBD1. The sample taken for sequencing was peripheral blood. This TCR came from a woman aged 80 or over with active or convalescent COVID-19. The CDR3 protein is CASSKTGTGGSQPQHF. CDR3 in DNA: TGTGCCAGCAGTAAAACCGGGACAGGGGGCTCTCAGCCCCAGCATTTT.